These 20 T cell receptor beta chains originate from one sample sequenced in a study of Graves' ophthalmopathy and Graves' hyperthyroidism. TCR beta CDR3 amplification used RNA transcripts. Investigators did first-round RT-PCR with HTBI primers, then second-round multiplex PCR. Each CDR3 protein is one row after TCRdb ran MiXCR on the multiplex PCR reads. The sample consists of about 620,000 distinct CDR3 sequences, around a fifth of them appearing once. The specimen was peripheral blood. All receptors derive from a woman aged 18-30 years with stable Graves' hyperthyroidism. Some clones in this sample may be carry-over from other donors' samples.

This clonotype was recorded at least ten times. This rearrangement joins TRBV20-1 to TRBJ2-7; the match to TRBD2 covers 7 bases. The germline V gene has CDR1 DFQATT and CDR2 SNEGSKA (reference sequence). Trimming removed 0 bases from V and 4 bases from J; junction bases left unmatched: 12. This CDR3 spans 16 amino acids. The DNA for the CDR3 is TGCAGTGCTAGAGATCAGTGGGGCGGGAGAGGGTACGAGCAGTACTTC. It yields the protein CSARDQWGGRGYEQYF.

The chain joins TRBV30 to TRBJ2-5; TRBD2 agrees at 10 bases. Trimming took 3 bases from V and 5 from J; bases not matched to a gene: 6. Per the germline V gene, CDR1 is GTSNPN and CDR2 is SVGIG (reference sequence). The CDR3 consists of 14 residues. In nucleotides, the CDR3 is TGTGCCTGGAGGCTAGCGGGAGTAGTCGAGACCCAGTACTTC. Encoded protein: CAWRLAGVVETQYF.

In this sample, this clonotype turned up many times. The V call is TRBV7-6, the J call TRBJ1-1; TRBD1 matches at 7 bases. The CDR3 has 14 residues. J lost 3 bases, V lost 4 bases, and 5 bases had no gene match. The germline CDR1 and CDR2 sequences are SGHVS and FNYEAQ. CDR3 nucleotide sequence: TGTGCCAGCAGCTCCAGGGGGGGAGACACTGAAGCTTTCTTT. Its translation: CASSSRGGDTEAFF.

This clonotype was detected many times. This sequence joins TRBV30 and TRBJ2-5, with 10 positions matching TRBD1. Germline lookup yields CDR1 GTSNPN and CDR2 SVGIG (reference sequence). This CDR3 contains 15 residues. The trim removed 0 bases at V and 1 base at J, leaving 2 bases unmatched. CDR3 bases: TGTGCCTGGAGTGTAAGGGACAGGGGCCAAGAGACCCAGTACTTC. Translated: CAWSVRDRGQETQYF. Together with reference TRBV30 and TRBJ2-5, the CDR3 gives the full variable domain: SQTIHQWPATLVQPVGSPLSLECTVEGTSNPNLYWYRQAAGRGLQLLFYSVGIGQISSEVPQNLSASRPQDRQFILSSKKLLLSDSGFYLCAWSVRDRGQETQYFGPGTRLLVL.

This clonotype was seen many times. The chain recombines TRBV5-1 with TRBJ2-7; D remains ambiguous. V lost 0 bases and J 2 bases, leaving 9 bases between the germline ends. CDR1 and CDR2 from the germline V gene are SGHRS and YFSETQ. The CDR3 loop spans 14 amino acids. This CDR3 reads CASSLGRQTYEQYF. As DNA, the CDR3 is TGCGCCAGCAGCTTGGGACGCCAAACCTACGAGCAGTACTTC.

This clonotype was observed at least ten times. CDR3 region: CASSYRPYNSPLHF. DNA for the CDR3: TGTGCCAGCAGTTACAGGCCCTATAATTCACCCCTCCACTTT. This rearrangement joins TRBV6-5 to TRBJ1-6; D is uncertain. The CDR3 consists of 14 residues. V lost 2 bases, J lost 2 bases, and 4 bases lay in between. The germline V gene has CDR1 MNHEY and CDR2 SVGAGI.

The V gene is TRBV6-2 or TRBV6-3, the J gene TRBJ1-2, with 7 bases aligning to TRBD1. The V and J ends lost 2 bases and 4 bases, in that order; junction bases with no gene match: 4. Germline V CDR1 and CDR2: MNHEY, SVGEGT. The CDR3 covers 14 residues. In DNA form, the CDR3 reads TGTGCCAGCAGTTACGAGGGACAGACCTATGGCTACACCTTC. It specifies CASSYEGQTYGYTF.

This clonotype was observed at least ten times. The chain uses TRBV5-1 and TRBJ1-2; 9 nucleotides match TRBD1. The germline CDR1 and CDR2 sequences are SGHRS and YFSETQ. The CDR3 is 13 amino acids. After removal of 0 bases from V and 10 bases from J, the junction contained 4 bases not matched to a gene. CDR3 sequence: CASSLGQGEDYTF. The CDR3 region has the DNA TGCGCCAGCAGCTTGGGACAGGGGGAGGACTACACCTTC.

This clonotype was seen many times. This chain joins TRBV11-2 and TRBJ2-5, with TRBD1 matching over 7 bases. V lost 6 bases, J lost 2 bases, and 12 bases stayed unmatched. This CDR3 has 16 amino acids. CDR1 is SGHAT, CDR2 FQNNGV, per germline. This CDR3 is CASSSGWDREQETQYF. The CDR3 DNA sequence: TGTGCCAGCAGTTCGGGTTGGGACAGAGAGCAAGAGACCCAGTACTTC.

The gene calls are TRBV6-1 and TRBJ1-2; TRBD1 matches 12 bases. The J segment lost 7 bases and the V segment lost 3 bases, leaving 9 bases of the junction unmatched. This CDR3 spans 16 amino acids. In germline, CDR1 is MNHNS, CDR2 SASEGT. The CDR3 bases are TGTGCCAGCAGTGAGGGACAGGGGGCGGGCTTGCCTGGCTACACCTTC. Translating it yields CASSEGQGAGLPGYTF.

This clonotype came up a few times. A much larger clone differs by one base, so this may be a read error. Written as DNA, the CDR3 is TGTGCCAGTAGTCCAAATACAGGGTACCCTGAAGCTTGCTTT. Translated: CASSPNTGYPEACF. This chain joins TRBV19 and TRBJ1-1, with a possible D match to TRBD1 (6 bases). This CDR3 has 14 residues. Germline-derived CDR1 and CDR2 are LNHDA and SQIVND (reference sequence).

V gene TRBV27 combines with J gene TRBJ1-1; D is perhaps TRBD1 (6 bases). This CDR3 comprises 16 residues. Trimming pared 3 bases from V and 5 bases from J, leaving 19 bases between. Germline V CDR1 and CDR2: MNHEY, SMNVEV (reference sequence). The CDR3 loop reads CASSLSRAGGGTEAFF. The CDR3 DNA reads as TGTGCCAGCAGTTTGTCCAGGGCGGGAGGGGGGACTGAAGCTTTCTTT.

This clonotype has ten or more counts. The V call is TRBV12-3 or TRBV12-4, the J call TRBJ1-2; unclear D gene. V gave up 2 bases and J gave up 6 bases, with 13 bases separating them. The length of the CDR3 is 14 residues. CDR3 protein: CASSLSAYRDGYTF. The CDR3, as DNA: TGTGCCAGCAGTTTATCAGCCTATAGGGATGGCTACACCTTC.

The chain combines TRBV7-8 with TRBJ2-5; 7 nucleotides match TRBD2. The CDR3 loop spans 15 amino acids. Germline loops: CDR1 SGHVS, CDR2 FQNEAQ. V dropped 7 bases and J dropped 2; count of bases not matched to a gene: 10. The CDR3 DNA reads TGTGCCAGCAAACTGAGACTAGCACGGCAAGAGACCCAGTACTTC. Translating it yields CASKLRLARQETQYF.

As regards this clonotype: Being one base from a much bigger clone, this may be a read error. This sequence joins TRBV5-6 and TRBJ2-5, with TRBD2 matching over 9 bases. Germline values: CDR1 SGHDT, CDR2 YYEEEE. The CDR3 is made up of 14 amino acids. The CDR3 region has the DNA TGTGTCAGCGGGTCAGCGGGGGGTTTGGAGACCCAGTACTTC. Residues: CVSGSAGGLETQYF.

This clonotype has a count of ten or more. The CDR3 DNA follows: TGCAGTGCCCCCCATCCCTCCAGTAGGCACGAGCAGTACTTC. It translates to CSAPHPSSRHEQYF. V and J are TRBV20-1 and TRBJ2-7, with unresolved D. Germline lookup yields CDR1 DFQATT and CDR2 SNEGSKA (reference sequence). Trimming left V 6 bases short and J 5 bases short, with 20 bases between. CDR3 length equals 14 residues.

The V gene is TRBV6-2 or TRBV6-3, the J gene TRBJ2-7; a weak D match, TRBD1 (6 bases). V was trimmed by 6 bases and J by 6 bases, leaving 15 bases between them. Germline values: CDR1 MNHEY, CDR2 SVGEGT. The CDR3 is 13 amino acids. The CDR3 bases are TGTGCCAGCAGCCGGGACATCCTCGTCGAGCAGTACTTC. Its protein is CASSRDILVEQYF.

J is TRBJ1-1 and V is TRBV2, with D hard to call. CDR1 and CDR2 from the germline V gene are SNHLY and FYNNEI. With 0 bases removed from V and 7 bases from J, the gap between germline ends came to 6 bases. This CDR3 has 12 amino acids. CDR3 residues: CASSEALGEAFF. In DNA form, the CDR3 reads TGTGCCAGCAGTGAAGCGCTGGGTGAAGCTTTCTTT.

Notes on this clonotype: The junction departs from the called germline gene at one end, perhaps through a read error. The J gene is TRBJ2-7, the V gene TRBV7-2; 13 bases are shared with TRBD2. Germline CDR1 reads SGHTA; CDR2 reads FQGNSA. The CDR3 contains 16 residues. This CDR3 is CASSLARGLAGSERYF. CDR3 DNA: TGTGCCAGCAGTTTAGCCCGGGGACTAGCGGGGAGCGAGCGGTACTTC.

This chain links TRBV6-1 with TRBJ2-5, with TRBD2 matching over 13 bases. V trimming: 6 bases; J trimming: 4 bases; junction bases outside the gene matches: 8. Per the germline V gene, CDR1 is MNHNS and CDR2 is SASEGT. The CDR3 extends over 16 amino acids. This CDR3 is CASSSRTSGSAETQYF. The CDR3 coding sequence is TGTGCCAGCAGCTCAAGGACTAGCGGGAGTGCAGAGACCCAGTACTTC.